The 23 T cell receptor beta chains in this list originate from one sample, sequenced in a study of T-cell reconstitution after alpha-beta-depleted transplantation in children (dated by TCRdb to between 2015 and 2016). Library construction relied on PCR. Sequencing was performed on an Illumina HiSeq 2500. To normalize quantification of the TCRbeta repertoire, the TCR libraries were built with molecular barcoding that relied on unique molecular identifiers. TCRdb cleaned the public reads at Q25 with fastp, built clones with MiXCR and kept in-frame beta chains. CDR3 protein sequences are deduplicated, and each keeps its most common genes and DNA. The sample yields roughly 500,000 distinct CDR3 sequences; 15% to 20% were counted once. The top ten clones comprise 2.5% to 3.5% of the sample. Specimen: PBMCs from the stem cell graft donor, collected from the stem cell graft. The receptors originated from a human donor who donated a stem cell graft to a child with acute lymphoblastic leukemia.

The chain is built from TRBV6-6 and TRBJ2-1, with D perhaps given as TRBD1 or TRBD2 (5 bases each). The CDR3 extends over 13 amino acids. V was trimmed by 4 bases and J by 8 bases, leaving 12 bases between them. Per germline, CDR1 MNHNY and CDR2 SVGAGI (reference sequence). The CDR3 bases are TGTGCCAGCAGTTGGGACCCCAGGGATGAGCAGTTCTTC. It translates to CASSWDPRDEQFF.

DNA for the CDR3: TGTGCCAGCACTCCTTACTCGGTCGGTCCCGGGGAGCTGTTTTTT. Amino acid sequence: CASTPYSVGPGELFF. The chain links TRBV27 to TRBJ2-2, with unresolved D. This CDR3 comprises 15 residues. The V gene's germline CDR1 is MNHEY and CDR2 SMNVEV (reference sequence). V gave up 7 bases and J gave up 6 bases, with 18 bases separating them.

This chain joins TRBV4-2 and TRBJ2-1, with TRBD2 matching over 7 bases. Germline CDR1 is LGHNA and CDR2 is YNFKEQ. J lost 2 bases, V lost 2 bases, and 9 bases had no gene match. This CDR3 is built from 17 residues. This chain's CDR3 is CASSQQTHSGTYNEQFF. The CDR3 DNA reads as TGTGCCAGCAGCCAACAGACTCACAGCGGGACCTACAATGAGCAGTTCTTC.

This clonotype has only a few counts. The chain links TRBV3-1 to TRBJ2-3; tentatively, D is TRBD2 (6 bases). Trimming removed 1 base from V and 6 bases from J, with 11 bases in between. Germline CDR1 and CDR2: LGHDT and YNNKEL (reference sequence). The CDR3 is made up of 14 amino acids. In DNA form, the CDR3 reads TGTGCCAGCAGCCAAGGGACGGGACTGGATACGCAGTATTTT. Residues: CASSQGTGLDTQYF.

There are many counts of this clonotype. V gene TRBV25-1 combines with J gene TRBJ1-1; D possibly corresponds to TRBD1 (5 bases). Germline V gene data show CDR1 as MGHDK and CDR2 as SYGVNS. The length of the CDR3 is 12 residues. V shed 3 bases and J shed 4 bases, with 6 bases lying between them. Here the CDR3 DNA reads TGTGCCAGCAGTGAGAGGGGCACTGAAGCTTTCTTT. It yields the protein CASSERGTEAFF. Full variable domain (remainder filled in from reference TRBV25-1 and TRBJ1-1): EADIYQTPRYLVIGTGKKITLECSQTMGHDKMYWYQQDPGMELHLIHYSYGVNSTEKGDLSSESTVSRIRTEHFPLTLESARPSHTSQYLCASSERGTEAFFGQGTRLTVV.

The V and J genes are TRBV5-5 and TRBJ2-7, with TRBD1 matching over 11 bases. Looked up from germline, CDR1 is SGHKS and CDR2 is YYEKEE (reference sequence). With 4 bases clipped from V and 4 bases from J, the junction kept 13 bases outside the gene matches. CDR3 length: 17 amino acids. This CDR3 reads CASSEGTGGGWGYEQYF. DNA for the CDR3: TGTGCCAGCAGCGAAGGGACAGGGGGAGGTTGGGGGTACGAGCAGTACTTC. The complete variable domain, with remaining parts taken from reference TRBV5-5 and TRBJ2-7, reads DAGVTQSPTHLIKTRGQQVTLRCSPISGHKSVSWYQQVLGQGPQFIFQYYEKEERGRGNFPDRFSARQFPNYSSELNVNALLLGDSALYLCASSEGTGGGWGYEQYFGPGTRLTVT.

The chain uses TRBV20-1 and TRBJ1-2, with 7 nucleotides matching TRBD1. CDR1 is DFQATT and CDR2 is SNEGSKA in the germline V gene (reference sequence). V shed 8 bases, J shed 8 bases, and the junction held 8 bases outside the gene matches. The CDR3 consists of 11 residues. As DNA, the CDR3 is TGCAGTTATCTTAGGGGGCTGGGCTACACCTTC. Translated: CSYLRGLGYTF.

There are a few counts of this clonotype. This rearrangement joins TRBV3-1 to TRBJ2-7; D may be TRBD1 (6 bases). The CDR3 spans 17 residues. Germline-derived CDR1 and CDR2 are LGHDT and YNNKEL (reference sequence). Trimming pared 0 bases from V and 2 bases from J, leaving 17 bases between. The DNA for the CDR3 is TGTGCCAGCAGCCAAGAACCCCCAGGGCAGGGGACCTACGAGCAGTACTTC. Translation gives CASSQEPPGQGTYEQYF.

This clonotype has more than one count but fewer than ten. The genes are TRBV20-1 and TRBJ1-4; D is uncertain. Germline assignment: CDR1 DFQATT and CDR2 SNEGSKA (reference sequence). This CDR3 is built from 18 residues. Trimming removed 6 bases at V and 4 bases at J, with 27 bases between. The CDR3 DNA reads TGCAGTGCCAAGAGGTCAGGACCGTTCGTACGCCTTAATGAAAAACTGTTTTTT. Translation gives CSAKRSGPFVRLNEKLFF.

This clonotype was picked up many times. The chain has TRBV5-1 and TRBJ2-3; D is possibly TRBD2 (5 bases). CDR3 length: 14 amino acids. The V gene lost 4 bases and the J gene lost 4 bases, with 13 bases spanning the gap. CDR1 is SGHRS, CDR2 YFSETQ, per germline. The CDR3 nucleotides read TGCGCCAGCAGCCCAGGACTCGGGGCAGATACGCAGTATTTT. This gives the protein CASSPGLGADTQYF.

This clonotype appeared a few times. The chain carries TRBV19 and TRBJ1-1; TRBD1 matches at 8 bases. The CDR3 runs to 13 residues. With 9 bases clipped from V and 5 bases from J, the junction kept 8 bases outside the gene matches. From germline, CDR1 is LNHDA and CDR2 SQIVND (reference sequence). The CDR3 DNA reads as TGTGCCAGCTACAGGGGGGAATGGACTGAAGCTTTCTTT. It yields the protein CASYRGEWTEAFF.

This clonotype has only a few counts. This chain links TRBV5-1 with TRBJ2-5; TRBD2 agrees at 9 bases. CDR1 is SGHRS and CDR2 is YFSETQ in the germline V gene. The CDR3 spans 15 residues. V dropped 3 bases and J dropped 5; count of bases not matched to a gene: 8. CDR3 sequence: CASSYGAGGGETQYF. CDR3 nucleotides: TGCGCCAGCAGCTACGGAGCGGGAGGAGGTGAGACCCAGTACTTC.

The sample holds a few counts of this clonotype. The CDR3 coding sequence is TGTGCCAGCAGTGAAGCGCTTCCGCTACCCACAGATACGCAGTATTTT. As protein: CASSEALPLPTDTQYF. The rearrangement uses TRBV2 and TRBJ2-3; D not certain. Germline V lookup: CDR1 SNHLY, CDR2 FYNNEI. V dropped 0 bases and J dropped 2 bases, with 12 bases sitting between them. CDR3 length: 16 amino acids.

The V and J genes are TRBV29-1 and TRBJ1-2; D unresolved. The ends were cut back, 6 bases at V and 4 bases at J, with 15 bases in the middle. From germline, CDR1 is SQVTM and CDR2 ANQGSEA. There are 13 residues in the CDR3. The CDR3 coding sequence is TGCAGCGTCAGAACCGGGCTAAGCTATGGCTACACCTTC. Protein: CSVRTGLSYGYTF.

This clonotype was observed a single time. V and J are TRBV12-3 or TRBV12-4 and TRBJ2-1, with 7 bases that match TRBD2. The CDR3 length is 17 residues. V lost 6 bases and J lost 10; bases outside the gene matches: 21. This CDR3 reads CASSTNAGRPISEEQFF. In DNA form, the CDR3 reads TGTGCCAGCAGCACAAACGCCGGGAGGCCGATATCGGAGGAGCAGTTCTTC.

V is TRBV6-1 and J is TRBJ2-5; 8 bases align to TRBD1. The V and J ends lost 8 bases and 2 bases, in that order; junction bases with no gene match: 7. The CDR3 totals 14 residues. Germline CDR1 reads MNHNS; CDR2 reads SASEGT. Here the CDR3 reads CASGVNRGQETQYF. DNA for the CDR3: TGTGCCAGCGGGGTGAACAGGGGGCAAGAGACCCAGTACTTC.

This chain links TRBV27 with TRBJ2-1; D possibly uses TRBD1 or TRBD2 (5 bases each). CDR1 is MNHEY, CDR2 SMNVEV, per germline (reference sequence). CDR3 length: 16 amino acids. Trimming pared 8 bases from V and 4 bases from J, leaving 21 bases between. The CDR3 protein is CASRTGTGYSYNEQFF. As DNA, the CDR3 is TGTGCCAGCCGAACCGGGACCGGATATTCTTACAATGAGCAGTTCTTC.

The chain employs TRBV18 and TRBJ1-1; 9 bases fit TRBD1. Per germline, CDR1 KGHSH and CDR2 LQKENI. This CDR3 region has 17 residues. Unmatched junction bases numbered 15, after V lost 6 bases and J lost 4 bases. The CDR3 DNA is TGTGCCAGCTCCTTACTGAGGACGGGACAGGGCTCCACTGAAGCTTTCTTT. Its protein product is CASSLLRTGQGSTEAFF.

CDR3 sequence: CASSAEVAEAMNTEAFF. The CDR3 DNA reads TGTGCCAGCAGCGCGGAGGTGGCGGAGGCCATGAACACTGAAGCTTTCTTT. This chain links TRBV7-6 with TRBJ1-1, with no clear D. This CDR3 is 17 amino acids long. CDR1 is SGHVS, CDR2 FNYEAQ, per germline. Between the trimmed V and J ends, which lost 5 bases and 0 bases, there was a span of 19 bases.

DNA of the CDR3: TGTGCCTCGCGGGACAGGGGTATCTATGGCTACACCTTC. Protein sequence: CASRDRGIYGYTF. The chain is built from TRBV5-5 and TRBJ1-2; TRBD1 matches 10 bases. V lost 10 bases to trimming and J lost 4 bases; unmatched junction nucleotides: 7. Per germline, CDR1 SGHKS and CDR2 YYEKEE (reference sequence). The CDR3 runs to 13 residues.

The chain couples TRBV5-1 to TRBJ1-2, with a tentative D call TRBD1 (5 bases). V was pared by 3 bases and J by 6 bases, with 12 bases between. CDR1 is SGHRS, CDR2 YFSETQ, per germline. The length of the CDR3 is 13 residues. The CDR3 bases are TGCGCCAGCAGCTCCGAGGGGTCCGATGGCTACACCTTC. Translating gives CASSSEGSDGYTF.

The CDR3 spells CASSKRGRDEYNEQFF. DNA of the CDR3: TGTGCCAGCAGCAAACGGGGCAGGGATGAGTACAATGAGCAGTTCTTC. The chain recombines TRBV21-1 with TRBJ2-1; the table's D call, TRBD1, has no DNA check behind it. TRBV21-1 is an annotated pseudogene. The CDR3 has 16 residues.

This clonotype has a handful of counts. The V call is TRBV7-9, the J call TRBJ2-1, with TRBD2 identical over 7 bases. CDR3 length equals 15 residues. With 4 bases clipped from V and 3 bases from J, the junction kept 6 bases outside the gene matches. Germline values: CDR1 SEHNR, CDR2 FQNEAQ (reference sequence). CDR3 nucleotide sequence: TGTGCCAGCAGCTCGACTAGCAGACTCTACAATGAGCAGTTCTTC. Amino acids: CASSSTSRLYNEQFF.